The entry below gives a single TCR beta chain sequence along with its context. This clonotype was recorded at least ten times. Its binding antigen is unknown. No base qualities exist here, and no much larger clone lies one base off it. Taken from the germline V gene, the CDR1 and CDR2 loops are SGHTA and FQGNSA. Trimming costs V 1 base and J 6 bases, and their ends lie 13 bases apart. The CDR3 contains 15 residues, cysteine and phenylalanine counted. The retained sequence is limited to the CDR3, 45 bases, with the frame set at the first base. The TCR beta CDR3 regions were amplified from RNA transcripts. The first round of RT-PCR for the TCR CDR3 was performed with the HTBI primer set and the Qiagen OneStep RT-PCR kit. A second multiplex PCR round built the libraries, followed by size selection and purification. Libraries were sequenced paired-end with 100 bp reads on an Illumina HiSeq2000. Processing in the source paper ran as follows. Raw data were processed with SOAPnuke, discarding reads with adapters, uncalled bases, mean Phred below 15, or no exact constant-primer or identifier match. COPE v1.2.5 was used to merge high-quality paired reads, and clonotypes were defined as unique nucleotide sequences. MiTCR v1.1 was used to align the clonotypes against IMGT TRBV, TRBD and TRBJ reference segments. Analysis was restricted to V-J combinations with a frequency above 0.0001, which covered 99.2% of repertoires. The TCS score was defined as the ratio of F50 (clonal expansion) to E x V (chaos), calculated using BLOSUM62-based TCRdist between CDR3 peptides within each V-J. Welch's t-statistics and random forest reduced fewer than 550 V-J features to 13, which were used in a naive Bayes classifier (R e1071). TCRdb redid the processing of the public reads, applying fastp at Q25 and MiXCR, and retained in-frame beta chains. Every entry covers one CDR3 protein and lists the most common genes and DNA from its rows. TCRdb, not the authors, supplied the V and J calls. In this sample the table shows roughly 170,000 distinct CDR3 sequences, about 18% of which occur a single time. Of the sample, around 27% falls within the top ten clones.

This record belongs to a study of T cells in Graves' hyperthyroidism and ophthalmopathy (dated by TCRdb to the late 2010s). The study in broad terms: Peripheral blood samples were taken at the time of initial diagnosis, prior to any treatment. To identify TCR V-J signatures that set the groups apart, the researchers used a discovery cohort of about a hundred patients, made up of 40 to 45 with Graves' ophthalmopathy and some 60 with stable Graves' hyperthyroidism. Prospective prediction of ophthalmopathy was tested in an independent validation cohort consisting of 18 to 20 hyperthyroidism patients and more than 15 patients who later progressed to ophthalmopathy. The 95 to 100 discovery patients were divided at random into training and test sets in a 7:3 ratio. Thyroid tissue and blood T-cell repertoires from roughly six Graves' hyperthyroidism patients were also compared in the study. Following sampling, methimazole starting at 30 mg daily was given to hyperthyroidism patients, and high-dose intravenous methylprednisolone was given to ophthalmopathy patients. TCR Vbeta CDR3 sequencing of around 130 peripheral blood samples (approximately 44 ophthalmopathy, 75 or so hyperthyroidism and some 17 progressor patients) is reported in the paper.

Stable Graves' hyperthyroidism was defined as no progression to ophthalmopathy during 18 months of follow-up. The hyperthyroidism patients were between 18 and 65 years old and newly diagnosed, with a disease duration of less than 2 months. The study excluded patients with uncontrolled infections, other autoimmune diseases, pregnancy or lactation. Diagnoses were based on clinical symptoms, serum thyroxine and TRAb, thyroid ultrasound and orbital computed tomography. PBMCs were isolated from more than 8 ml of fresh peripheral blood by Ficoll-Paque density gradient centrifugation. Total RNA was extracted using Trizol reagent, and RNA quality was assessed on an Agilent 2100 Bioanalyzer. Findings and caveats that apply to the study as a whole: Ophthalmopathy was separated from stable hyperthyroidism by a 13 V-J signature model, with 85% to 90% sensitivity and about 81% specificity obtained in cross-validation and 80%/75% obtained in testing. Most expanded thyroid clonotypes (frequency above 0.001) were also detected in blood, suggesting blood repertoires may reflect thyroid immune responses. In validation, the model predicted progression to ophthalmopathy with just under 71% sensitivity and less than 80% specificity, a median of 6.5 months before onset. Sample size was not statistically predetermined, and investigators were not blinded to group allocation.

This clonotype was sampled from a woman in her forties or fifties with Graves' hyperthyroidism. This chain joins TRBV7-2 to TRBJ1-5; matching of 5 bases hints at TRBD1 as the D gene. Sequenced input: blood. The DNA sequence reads TGTGCCAGCAGCTTAGAAGGGGCTGTTAGTCAGCCCCAGCATTTT. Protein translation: CASSLEGAVSQPQHF.